Listed below are T cell receptor beta chains from one sample, sequenced in a study of blood T cell repertoires in COVID-19. Method: immunoSEQ multiplex PCR; TCRdb's copy keeps in-frame clones and lacks some. The table includes fewer than 300,000 clones, over 75% detected once. Sequencing used peripheral blood. The receptors were sampled from a human donor in a cohort sampled during active COVID-19. CDR3s include the opening cysteine and the closing phenylalanine or tryptophan. Fields, in order: V gene, J gene, D gene, clone size, CDR3 protein, CDR3 DNA. The D gene is left open where the match is weak. The size of a clone is reported for some rows only, either as once, few or many, or as a class for expanded clones.

>TRBV4-1|TRBJ1-3|NA|NA
CASSQDGGYARNSGNTIYF
TGCGCCAGCAGCCAAGATGGGGGGTATGCCAGGAACTCTGGAAACACCATATATTTT
>TRBV14|TRBJ1-1|NA|few
CASSRDTNTEAFF
TGTGCCAGCAGCCGGGACACTAACACTGAAGCTTTCTTT
>TRBV28|TRBJ2-4|NA|once
CASSSSTTIAKNIQYF
TGTGCCAGCAGTTCGTCGACAACCATAGCCAAAAACATTCAGTACTTC
>TRBV19|TRBJ1-3|TRBD1|NA
CASSAAGTASGNTIYF
TGTGCCAGTAGTGCAGCCGGGACAGCCTCTGGAAACACCATATATTTT
>TRBV5-1|TRBJ2-2|TRBD2|NA
CASSSEGREGTGELFF
TGCGCCAGCAGCTCAGAAGGCAGGGAGGGCACCGGGGAGCTGTTTTTT
>TRBV6-2/TRBV6-3|TRBJ2-3|TRBD1|NA
CASSLGQTPSTDTQYF
TGTGCCAGCAGCCTGGGACAGACCCCTAGCACAGATACGCAGTATTTT
>TRBV10-3|TRBJ1-1|TRBD1|NA
CAISLSGTGMNTEAFF
TGTGCCATCAGTTTATCCGGGACAGGGATGAACACTGAAGCTTTCTTT
>TRBV5-1|TRBJ2-7|TRBD1|many
CASSLGPQGALYEQYF
TGCGCCAGCAGCTTGGGGCCCCAGGGGGCACTCTACGAGCAGTACTTC
>TRBV10-1|TRBJ2-3|TRBD2|NA
CASSEPREGGKDTQYF
TGCGCCAGCAGTGAGCCCCGTGAGGGAGGGAAAGATACGCAGTATTTT
>TRBV29-1|TRBJ2-7|TRBD2|once
CSVGPSGSYEQYF
TGCAGCGTTGGACCTAGCGGGTCCTACGAGCAGTACTTC
>TRBV28|TRBJ2-7|NA|NA
CASSPHSAGNSYEQYF
TGTGCCAGCAGCCCCCACTCGGCGGGGAACTCCTACGAGCAGTACTTC
>TRBV5-1|TRBJ1-1|NA|NA
CASKYRELTEAFF
TGCGCCAGCAAATACAGGGAATTGACTGAAGCTTTCTTT
>TRBV5-1|TRBJ1-4|NA|NA
CASSLNRRVNEKLFF
TGCGCCAGCAGCTTGAACCGCAGGGTTAATGAAAAACTGTTTTTT
>TRBV7-8|TRBJ2-3|TRBD2|NA
CASSRIAGGQDTQYF
TGTGCCAGCAGCCGGATCGCGGGAGGTCAAGATACGCAGTATTTT
>TRBV28|TRBJ1-1|TRBD1|NA
CASKGADRPTNTEAFF
TGTGCCAGCAAGGGGGCGGACAGACCGACGAACACTGAAGCTTTCTTT
>TRBV19|TRBJ1-1|TRBD1|NA
CASSIQGGRAFF
TGTGCCAGTAGTATCCAGGGGGGTAGAGCTTTCTTT
>TRBV19|TRBJ1-2|TRBD1|NA
CASSIRDRLYGYTF
TGTGCCAGTAGTATCCGGGACAGACTCTATGGCTACACCTTC
>TRBV19|TRBJ2-3|TRBD2|NA
CASSNSEGLAGADTQYF
TGTGCCAGTAGTAACTCCGAGGGACTAGCGGGGGCAGATACGCAGTATTTT
>TRBV2|TRBJ2-3|TRBD2|NA
CASSGGLEAASSTDTQYF
TGTGCCAGCAGTGGGGGACTAGAGGCGGCTTCTAGCACAGATACGCAGTATTTT
>TRBV29-1|TRBJ2-1|TRBD1|NA
CSVVDRESYNEQFF
TGCAGCGTTGTGGACAGGGAGTCGTACAATGAGCAGTTCTTC
>TRBV10-2|TRBJ1-1|TRBD1|NA
CASSDRQTGGPPAFF
TGCGCCAGCAGTGACCGGCAGACAGGGGGCCCGCCAGCTTTCTTT
>TRBV9|TRBJ2-5|TRBD2|once
CASSVGGGGGEQETQYF
TGTGCCAGCAGCGTAGGGGGCGGCGGGGGGGAACAAGAGACCCAGTACTTC
>TRBV27|TRBJ2-1|TRBD2|NA
CASSSIDTSGGLNEQFF
TGTGCCAGCAGTTCGATCGATACTAGCGGGGGCCTCAATGAGCAGTTCTTC
>TRBV18|TRBJ1-2|NA|NA
CASSPTDYGYTF
TGTGCCAGCTCACCTACAGACTATGGCTACACCTTC
>TRBV25-1|TRBJ2-7|NA|NA
CASSESGAEQYF
TGTGCCAGCAGTGAAAGCGGCGCCGAGCAGTACTTC
>TRBV29-1|TRBJ2-1|TRBD1|NA
CSAAGLGQAMIF
TGCAGCGCGGCTGGTCTAGGACAGGCGATGATCTTC
>TRBV5-1|TRBJ1-1|TRBD1|NA
CASSSSRDRGRVNTEAFF
TGCGCCAGCAGCTCGTCCCGGGACAGGGGGCGAGTGAACACTGAAGCTTTCTTT
>TRBV4-1|TRBJ2-6|NA|NA
CASSQDDRPSGANVLTF
TGCGCCAGCAGCCAAGATGACAGACCGTCTGGGGCCAACGTCCTGACTTTC
>TRBV14|TRBJ1-1|NA|NA
CASSRQMNTEAFF
TGTGCCAGCAGCCGACAGATGAACACTGAAGCTTTCTTT
>TRBV5-1|TRBJ2-2|NA|NA
CASSLAVAENTGELFF
TGCGCCAGCAGCTTGGCCGTAGCGGAGAACACCGGGGAGCTGTTTTTT
>TRBV11-2|TRBJ2-3|NA|NA
CACQGPGGLGGTQYF
TGTGCCTGCCAAGGGCCCGGGGGTCTTGGAGGCACGCAGTATTTT
>TRBV7-3|TRBJ1-1|NA|NA
CASSLNGGLTEAFF
TGTGCCAGCAGCTTAAATGGGGGCCTCACTGAAGCTTTCTTT
>TRBV4-1|TRBJ2-1|TRBD1|once
CASSQEDRVNEQFF
TGCGCCAGCAGCCAAGAGGACAGGGTTAATGAGCAGTTCTTC
>TRBV7-9|TRBJ1-3|TRBD1|NA
CASRGTASGNTIYF
TGTGCCAGCAGGGGGACAGCTTCTGGAAACACCATATATTTT
>TRBV2|TRBJ2-3|NA|NA
CASSGKFSTTDTQYF
TGTGCCAGCAGCGGGAAGTTCAGTACCACAGATACGCAGTATTTT
>TRBV29-1|TRBJ1-5|TRBD1|NA
CSVAGQGWNQPQHF
TGCAGCGTTGCGGGACAGGGGTGGAATCAGCCCCAGCATTTT
>TRBV3-1/TRBV3-2|TRBJ2-1|TRBD2|NA
CASSHPTSGLNEQFF
TGTGCCAGCAGCCACCCGACTAGCGGTTTAAATGAGCAGTTCTTC
>TRBV6-5|TRBJ1-6|TRBD1|once
CASSRTTGEGSPLHF
TGTGCCAGCAGTCGGACGACAGGGGAGGGTTCACCCCTCCACTTT
>TRBV5-1|TRBJ2-5|NA|once
CASSLQPAGETQYF
TGCGCCAGCAGCTTGCAGCCCGCGGGGGAGACCCAGTACTTC
>TRBV5-5|TRBJ1-1|NA|NA
CASSLYTANTEAFF
TGTGCCAGCAGCTTGTATACAGCCAACACTGAAGCTTTCTTT
>TRBV5-6|TRBJ2-5|NA|NA
CASSLGRQETQYF
TGTGCCAGCAGCTTAGGCAGGCAAGAGACCCAGTACTTC